Each of the 25 T cell receptor beta chains below was sequenced from the same sample in a study of response to subunit inactivated influenza vaccine. MiXCR was run by TCRdb on the RT-PCR reads, yielding one entry per CDR3 protein. Seen here are hundreds of thousands of distinct CDR3 sequences, roughly 10% observed once, and the top ten hold approximately 10%. The same data also contributed to another study, on T cells expressing NK-cell markers. As reported in that work: 5'RACE template switching with UMIs generated TCR beta cDNA.

Source: PBMCs from blood, taken on the day of vaccination. These receptors all stem from a man between 45 and 60 years old who received an inactivated influenza vaccine.

This chain joins TRBV5-1 and TRBJ2-3, with TRBD2 identical over 10 bases. The CDR3 length is 16 residues. V lost 0 bases, J lost 5 bases, and 6 bases stayed unmatched. The germline V gene has CDR1 SGHRS and CDR2 YFSETQ. CDR3 coding DNA: TGCGCCAGCAGCTTGGATAGCGGGGGGTTCGGAGATACGCAGTATTTT. It specifies CASSLDSGGFGDTQYF.

The chain is built from TRBV7-2 and TRBJ2-2; TRBD2 is a possible D gene (6 bases). The CDR3 runs 17 residues. The germline gives CDR1 SGHTA, CDR2 FQGNSA. V gave up 1 base and J gave up 1 base, with 13 bases separating them. Here the CDR3 DNA reads TGTGCCAGCAGCTTAGGTTCGAGCGGGTTGAACACCGGGGAGCTGTTTTTT. Encoded protein: CASSLGSSGLNTGELFF.

This clonotype occurred a few times. CDR3 sequence: CASSFISQAGELFF. CDR3 nucleotides: TGTGCCAGCAGCTTTATCTCCCAGGCCGGGGAGCTGTTTTTT. This rearrangement joins TRBV5-5 to TRBJ2-2; no clear D. The CDR3 contains 14 residues. CDR1 and CDR2 from the germline V gene are SGHKS and YYEKEE (reference sequence). Trimming cost V 2 bases and J 6 bases, with 11 bases left between them.

This clonotype was recorded a few times. The chain uses TRBV27 and TRBJ2-7; 9 bases match TRBD1. V lost 5 bases to trimming and J lost 0 bases; unmatched junction nucleotides: 14. CDR1 and CDR2 (germline): MNHEY, SMNVEV (reference sequence). CDR3 size: 18 residues. The CDR3 region is CASSGHWRGQGVSYEQYF. Written as DNA, the CDR3 is TGTGCCAGCAGTGGCCACTGGCGGGGACAGGGAGTCTCCTACGAGCAGTACTTC.

This clonotype was seen once. The CDR3 loop is CAMSPGRTLAWSDEQFF. The CDR3 DNA sequence: TGTGCCATGAGCCCCGGTCGGACTCTCGCTTGGTCCGATGAGCAGTTCTTC. V usage is TRBV4-2 and J usage is TRBJ2-1; perhaps TRBD2 as D (5 bases). Trimming took off 10 bases at V and 8 bases at J, with 30 bases between the two ends. The CDR3 contains 17 residues. From germline, CDR1 is LGHNA and CDR2 YNFKEQ.

The chain employs TRBV7-9 and TRBJ1-2, with D tentatively TRBD1 (5 bases). CDR1 and CDR2 (germline): SEHNR, FQNEAQ (reference sequence). V lost 4 bases and J 12 bases, leaving 15 bases between the germline ends. The CDR3 sequence is 12 residues long. CDR3 amino acids: CASSSGRNLHTF. CDR3 in DNA: TGTGCCAGCAGCTCGGGACGGAATTTGCACACCTTC.

This clonotype was seen repeatedly, ten times or more. The V call is TRBV20-1, the J call TRBJ2-7, with 11 bases lining up with TRBD1. The length of the CDR3 is 13 residues. V was clipped by 6 bases and J by 7 bases; unmatched bases: 8. The germline V gene has CDR1 DFQATT and CDR2 SNEGSKA (reference sequence). Here the CDR3 DNA reads TGCAGTGCCCTCCCGGGACAGGGGGATGAGCAGTACTTC. It specifies CSALPGQGDEQYF.

The CDR3 DNA reads as TGTGCCAGCAGCGTAGAAAAATCAAGCTTGGGGGGGATTGCTAACAATGAGCAGTTCTTC. Encoded protein: CASSVEKSSLGGIANNEQFF. This chain connects TRBV9 to TRBJ2-1; 7 bases line up with TRBD2. V was pared by 0 bases and J by 5 bases, with 20 bases of the junction left unmatched. CDR1 and CDR2 from the germline V gene are SGDLS and YYNGEE. The CDR3 consists of 20 residues.

This clonotype has only a few counts. The chain has TRBV12-3 or TRBV12-4 and TRBJ1-3; tentative D call: TRBD1 (5 bases). Trimming shortened V by 6 bases and J by 2 bases, and 14 bases separated the two germline ends. CDR3 size: 15 residues. CDR3 sequence: CASSSGRGPGNTIYF. The CDR3 coding sequence is TGTGCCAGCAGCTCGGGGAGGGGTCCTGGAAACACCATATATTTT.

Comments on this clonotype: Its ends do not fully match the called genes, so a read error is possible. The V gene is TRBV5-1, the J gene TRBJ2-1; 8 nucleotides line up with TRBD2. CDR3 length: 16 residues. In germline, CDR1 is SGHRS, CDR2 YFSETQ. CDR3 amino acids: CASSLALVGTSNEQCF. The CDR3 DNA reads as TGCGCCAGCAGCTTGGCTCTGGTGGGGACTAGTAATGAGCAGTGCTTC.

The rearrangement joins TRBV28 to TRBJ2-2; TRBD1 agrees at 8 bases. Germline assignment: CDR1 MDHEN and CDR2 SYDVKM. V dropped 5 bases and J dropped 5; count of bases not matched to a gene: 10. CDR3 length: 16 amino acids. In DNA, the CDR3 is TGTGCCAGCAGTGGAGCCGGGACAGGTCATACCGGGGAGCTGTTTTTT. It translates to CASSGAGTGHTGELFF.

The V and J genes are TRBV10-3 and TRBJ2-3; D possibly corresponds to TRBD2 (5 bases). The germline V gene encodes CDR1 ENHRY and CDR2 SYGVKD. Trimming shortened V by 6 bases and J by 2 bases, and 12 bases separated the two germline ends. This CDR3 comprises 14 residues. The CDR3 DNA reads as TGTGCCATCAGGAGGCTTAGCGCCACAGATACGCAGTATTTT. Translation gives CAIRRLSATDTQYF.

The rearrangement joins TRBV7-3 to TRBJ2-2; TRBD2 aligns across 9 bases. The CDR3 sequence is 18 residues long. CDR1 is SGHTA and CDR2 is FQGTGA in the germline V gene. J gave up 6 bases and V 1 base, and 12 bases lay outside the gene matches. The CDR3 here is CASSLSGSGSTRPGELFF. CDR3 nucleotide sequence: TGTGCCAGCAGCTTAAGTGGTAGCGGGAGCACCCGGCCCGGGGAGCTGTTTTTT.

This clonotype was seen repeatedly, ten times or more. The chain has TRBV29-1 and TRBJ2-3; maybe TRBD1 (6 bases). Germline V gene data show CDR1 as SQVTM and CDR2 as ANQGSEA. The CDR3 covers 11 residues. V was clipped by 6 bases and J by 7 bases, with 11 bases between them. CDR3 loop: CSVDRSYTQYF. The CDR3 DNA follows: TGCAGCGTCGACAGGAGTTATACGCAGTATTTT.

This chain uses TRBV5-1 with TRBJ2-7; 9 bases map to TRBD1. This CDR3 comprises 14 residues. Trimming took 4 bases from V and 2 from J; bases not matched to a gene: 4. CDR1 and CDR2 (germline): SGHRS, YFSETQ. CDR3 region: CASSAGQGPYEQYF. The DNA of the CDR3 is TGCGCCAGCAGCGCAGGACAGGGGCCCTACGAGCAGTACTTC.

This clonotype showed up many times. The chain links TRBV7-3 to TRBJ2-2, with D perhaps TRBD1 (5 bases). CDR1 SGHTA and CDR2 FQGTGA come from the germline V gene. This CDR3 is 14 amino acids long. With 5 bases removed from V and 1 base from J, the gap between germline ends came to 8 bases. As DNA, the CDR3 is TGTGCCAGCAGCGAAGGACAGAACACCGGGGAGCTGTTTTTT. Translating it yields CASSEGQNTGELFF.

This clonotype came up a few times. The J gene is TRBJ2-5, the V gene TRBV5-1, with TRBD2 matching over 7 bases. V lost 0 bases to trimming and J lost 2 bases; unmatched junction nucleotides: 4. The germline V gene has CDR1 SGHRS and CDR2 YFSETQ. The CDR3 contains 15 residues. The CDR3: CASSLASSGQETQYF. In DNA, the CDR3 is TGCGCCAGCAGCTTGGCGTCTAGCGGTCAAGAGACCCAGTACTTC.

There are a few counts of this clonotype. This sequence joins TRBV5-1 and TRBJ1-2; D gene unclear. The V end was cut by 6 bases, the J end by 8 bases, with 17 bases between. Germline V gene sequence: CDR1 SGHRS, CDR2 YFSETQ. This CDR3 region has 13 residues. The CDR3 here is CASMVGISGGYTF. As DNA, the CDR3 is TGCGCCAGCATGGTAGGGATCTCTGGAGGCTACACCTTC.

This clonotype was observed a handful of times. The CDR3 DNA reads as TGCAGCGTTGAATCCGGGCAGCGGTGGACCCAGTACTTC. Its protein product is CSVESGQRWTQYF. The chain combines TRBV29-1 with TRBJ2-5; possible D gene TRBD2, 5 bases. V was shortened by 2 bases and J by 7 bases, with 14 bases between the two germline ends. Germline CDR1 is SQVTM and CDR2 is ANQGSEA. This CDR3 comprises 13 residues.

This clonotype was found a few times. The chain is built from TRBV10-3 and TRBJ2-4; perhaps TRBD1 as D (5 bases). V was cut by 2 bases and J by 9 bases, with 17 bases left in between. Germline V CDR1 and CDR2: ENHRY, SYGVKD. The CDR3 runs to 15 residues. The CDR3 loop is CAISEGAGPLSIQYF. CDR3 nucleotides: TGTGCCATCAGTGAGGGGGCAGGACCGTTGAGCATTCAGTACTTC.

This clonotype showed up many times. The rearrangement links TRBV28 to TRBJ2-5; D gene uncertain. Germline CDR1 is MDHEN and CDR2 is SYDVKM. This CDR3 is 13 amino acids long. Trimming shortened V by 5 bases and J by 0 bases, and 7 bases separated the two germline ends. The CDR3 loop reads CASSRNYQETQYF. The CDR3 DNA sequence: TGTGCCAGCAGTCGCAATTACCAAGAGACCCAGTACTTC.

This clonotype came up a few times. The rearrangement joins TRBV4-1 to TRBJ2-1, with TRBD2 matching over 9 bases. Germline CDR1 MGHRA, CDR2 YSYEKL. J lost 10 bases, V lost 4 bases, and 17 bases had no gene match. This CDR3 region has 17 residues. The CDR3 DNA reads as TGCGCCAGCAGCCGCCCCCCGGGACTAGCTCTCCTCAGGGAGCAGTTCTTC. It translates to CASSRPPGLALLREQFF.

The rearrangement links TRBV28 to TRBJ2-2; 15 bases agree with TRBD2. The V gene's germline CDR1 is MDHEN and CDR2 SYDVKM. J gave up 0 bases and V 3 bases, and 17 bases lay outside the gene matches. This CDR3 has 23 amino acids. CDR3: CASSFSLPRTSGRVVPNTGELFF. CDR3 in DNA: TGTGCCAGCAGTTTTTCCCTACCAAGGACTAGCGGGAGGGTTGTTCCGAACACCGGGGAGCTGTTTTTT.

V and J are TRBV20-1 and TRBJ1-1; 10 bases are shared with TRBD1. CDR1 is DFQATT and CDR2 is SNEGSKA in the germline V gene (reference sequence). The CDR3 consists of 15 residues. The V segment lost 6 bases and the J segment 0 bases; nucleotides outside the gene matches: 7. DNA for the CDR3: TGCAGTGCCAACCGGGGGACAGGGGTGAACACTGAAGCTTTCTTT. Translated, it gives CSANRGTGVNTEAFF.

This clonotype was counted many times. The chain links TRBV9 to TRBJ2-1, with D perhaps matching TRBD1 or TRBD2 (6 bases each). V dropped 0 bases and J dropped 0 bases, with 7 bases sitting between them. This CDR3 comprises 15 residues. Germline CDR1 SGDLS, CDR2 YYNGEE. The DNA of the CDR3 is TGTGCCAGCAGCGTAGGGGGGGCCTCCTACAATGAGCAGTTCTTC. Translating it yields CASSVGGASYNEQFF.